A single sample gave rise to the 11 T cell receptor beta chains below, sequenced in a study of T-cell reconstitution after alpha-beta-depleted transplantation in children. Library preparation (for TCRbeta) was performed with unique molecular identifiers. TCRdb analysed the PCR reads with MiXCR anew, one entry per CDR3 protein. This sample has hundreds of thousands of distinct CDR3 sequences, with about 11% found just once. This specimen consisted of PBMCs from the stem cell graft donor, obtained from the stem cell graft. The source of these receptors is a human donor who donated a stem cell graft to a child with acute lymphoblastic leukemia.

This clonotype has ten or more counts. The chain joins TRBV20-1 to TRBJ2-2, with 8 bases matching TRBD2. The CDR3 has 16 amino acids. The germline V gene encodes CDR1 DFQATT and CDR2 SNEGSKA (reference sequence). The J segment lost 1 base and the V segment lost 7 bases, leaving 11 bases of the junction unmatched. CDR3 sequence: CSVADMLAGNTGELFF. Written as DNA, the CDR3 is TGCAGTGTCGCGGACATGCTAGCGGGGAACACCGGGGAGCTGTTTTTT.

This clonotype was detected ten times or more. The rearrangement uses TRBV20-1 and TRBJ2-1; D gene uncertain. The CDR3 covers 14 residues. Germline CDR1 DFQATT, CDR2 SNEGSKA (reference sequence). V was clipped by 2 bases and J by 8 bases, with 16 bases between them. The CDR3 loop is CSARHYRLIYEQFF. For the CDR3, the DNA is TGCAGTGCTAGACACTACCGCTTAATTTATGAGCAGTTCTTC.

The V gene is TRBV5-1, the J gene TRBJ2-1, with D possibly TRBD2 on 6 matching bases. The CDR3 sequence is 15 residues long. Per the germline V gene, CDR1 is SGHRS and CDR2 is YFSETQ. V was cut by 3 bases and J by 4 bases, with 14 bases left in between. CDR3 coding DNA: TGCGCCAGCAGCTCGGACGGGGGAAGATACAATGAGCAGTTCTTC. This encodes CASSSDGGRYNEQFF.

The J gene is TRBJ1-3, the V gene TRBV18; possible D gene TRBD1, 5 bases. The CDR3 loop spans 16 amino acids. V was clipped by 4 bases and J by 0 bases, with 13 bases between them. The V gene's germline CDR1 is KGHSH and CDR2 LQKENI. In DNA, the CDR3 is TGTGCCAGCTCACGGGGACGGCCGAACTCTGGAAACACCATATATTTT. This gives the protein CASSRGRPNSGNTIYF.

This clonotype appeared many times. The chain combines TRBV29-1 with TRBJ2-5; 9 nucleotides align to TRBD1. This CDR3 comprises 14 residues. V was pared by 2 bases and J by 2 bases, with 3 bases of the junction left unmatched. Germline values: CDR1 SQVTM, CDR2 ANQGSEA. CDR3 amino acids: CSVERGQGQETQYF. The CDR3, as DNA: TGCAGCGTTGAAAGGGGACAGGGACAAGAGACCCAGTACTTC.

The table lists this clonotype with many counts. The V call is TRBV20-1, the J call TRBJ1-2; 7 nucleotides match TRBD1. The CDR3 is 15 residues long. From germline, CDR1 is DFQATT and CDR2 SNEGSKA (reference sequence). With 0 bases clipped from V and 4 bases from J, the junction kept 8 bases outside the gene matches. CDR3 residues: CSARDPQGTVYGYTF. CDR3 sequence (DNA): TGCAGTGCTAGAGATCCACAGGGGACCGTCTATGGCTACACCTTC.

The chain is built from TRBV12-3 or TRBV12-4 and TRBJ2-6; TRBD1 aligns across 12 bases. The CDR3 is 19 amino acids. V gave up 11 bases and J gave up 1 base; unmatched junction bases: 15. The CDR3 loop reads CAFSLIWDRGPSGANVLTF. In DNA, the CDR3 is TGTGCCTTCAGTTTAATATGGGACAGGGGGCCTTCTGGGGCCAACGTCCTGACTTTC.

This clonotype was seen repeatedly, ten times or more. This sequence joins TRBV5-1 and TRBJ2-7, with 7 bases that match TRBD2. This CDR3 spans 14 amino acids. V lost 2 bases and J lost 3; bases outside the gene matches: 5. CDR1 is SGHRS, CDR2 YFSETQ, per germline. The CDR3 region is CASSFTREGYEQYF. For the CDR3, the DNA is TGCGCCAGCAGCTTTACGAGGGAGGGCTACGAGCAGTACTTC.

This clonotype has at least ten counts. The CDR3 sequence: CASTPRVNSPLHF. The CDR3 nucleotides read TGTGCCAGCACCCCTCGTGTGAATTCACCCCTCCACTTT. The J gene is TRBJ1-6, the V gene TRBV12-3 or TRBV12-4; D uncertain. CDR3 size: 13 residues. The V and J ends lost 7 bases and 7 bases respectively, with 11 bases between them.

In the case of this clonotype: A much larger clone is a single base away; this may be a read error. This chain uses TRBV12-3 or TRBV12-4 with TRBJ2-7; D is perhaps TRBD1 (6 bases). CDR3 length: 13 amino acids. DNA of the CDR3: TGTGCCATCAGTTCGGACAGATCCTACGAGCAGTACTTC. It yields the protein CAISSDRSYEQYF.

Many counts were recorded for this clonotype. The chain is built from TRBV5-5 and TRBJ2-7; maybe TRBD2 (7 bases). The length of the CDR3 is 16 residues. V was pared by 0 bases and J by 0 bases, with 13 bases between. CDR1 is SGHKS, CDR2 YYEKEE, per germline (reference sequence). The CDR3: CASSLEGGLNSYEQYF. The DNA of the CDR3 is TGTGCCAGCAGCTTGGAAGGGGGACTAAACTCCTACGAGCAGTACTTC.